The 19 T cell receptor beta chains listed next were all sequenced from one sample in a study of blood T cell repertoires in COVID-19. Sequencing was performed with immunoSEQ multiplex PCR; in TCRdb, only in-frame clones are kept and a portion is missing. This sample has tens of thousands of clones, with roughly four fifths found just once. The sequencing sample was made of peripheral blood. The origin of the receptors is a woman aged 55-75 years with acute or convalescent COVID-19.

The gene calls are TRBV7-2 and TRBJ1-2; TRBD1 agrees at 10 bases. Unmatched junction bases numbered 11, after V lost 3 bases and J lost 7 bases. This CDR3 region has 16 residues. Germline loops: CDR1 SGHTA, CDR2 FQGNSA. The CDR3: CASSLAGTGEFGGYTF. CDR3 bases: TGTGCCAGCAGCTTGGCCGGGACAGGGGAATTCGGTGGCTACACCTTC.

This clone was counted once. The chain uses TRBV5-1 and TRBJ1-4; TRBD1 is a possible D gene (5 bases). There are 15 residues in the CDR3. V was cut by 4 bases and J by 4 bases, with 14 bases left in between. Germline assignment: CDR1 SGHRS and CDR2 YFSETQ. CDR3 sequence reads: CASSRTTERNEKLFF. The DNA of the CDR3 is TGCGCCAGCAGCCGAACGACAGAGCGTAATGAAAAACTGTTTTTT.

The V and J genes are TRBV9 and TRBJ2-2; 7 bases map to TRBD1. Trimming removed 3 bases from V and 8 bases from J; junction bases left unmatched: 13. The CDR3 runs 16 residues. Germline CDR1 SGDLS, CDR2 YYNGEE. The CDR3 is CASSARTGTERGELFF. The CDR3 DNA reads as TGTGCCAGCAGCGCCCGTACCGGGACAGAAAGGGGGGAGCTGTTTTTT.

V usage is TRBV12-3 or TRBV12-4 and J usage is TRBJ2-7; perhaps TRBD1 as D (5 bases). Between the trimmed V and J ends, which lost 7 bases and 2 bases, there was a span of 12 bases. The CDR3 runs 13 residues. The CDR3 loop reads CASTITGTYEQYF. DNA of the CDR3: TGTGCCAGCACCATAACAGGAACCTACGAGCAGTACTTC.

The genes are TRBV6-6 and TRBJ2-5, with 8 bases identical to TRBD1. CDR3 size: 14 residues. With 3 bases clipped from V and 3 bases from J, the junction kept 3 bases outside the gene matches. Germline V gives CDR1 MNHNY, CDR2 SVGAGI (reference sequence). CDR3: CASSYLTGEETQYF. The CDR3 bases are TGTGCCAGCAGTTATCTGACAGGGGAAGAGACCCAGTACTTC.

The rearrangement links TRBV2 to TRBJ1-2; possible D gene TRBD1, 5 bases. Looked up from germline, CDR1 is SNHLY and CDR2 is FYNNEI. CDR3 length: 15 residues. V gave up 2 bases and J gave up 4 bases, with 14 bases separating them. The CDR3 DNA is TGTGCCAGCAGTGAACAGGGAGGGACGACCTATGGCTACACCTTC. Translation gives CASSEQGGTTYGYTF.

This chain's CDR3 is CASSYSSGQGNEQFF. In nucleotides, the CDR3 is TGTGCCAGCAGTTACTCGTCAGGACAGGGGAATGAGCAGTTCTTC. V is TRBV6-6 and J is TRBJ2-1; 9 positions agree with TRBD1. J gave up 7 bases and V 0 bases, and 4 bases lay outside the gene matches. The CDR3 is made up of 15 amino acids. Germline V gene sequence: CDR1 MNHNY, CDR2 SVGAGI (reference sequence).

The CDR3 here is CAISGATDTQYF. In DNA, the CDR3 is TGTGCCATCAGTGGGGCTACAGATACGCAGTATTTT. The J gene is TRBJ2-3, the V gene TRBV10-3; D is unclear. The CDR3 is made up of 12 amino acids. The V end was cut by 4 bases, the J end by 3 bases, with 5 bases between. Germline CDR1 ENHRY, CDR2 SYGVKD.

For this clone: Different DNA sequences within this sample yield the same CDR3. This sequence joins TRBV20-1 and TRBJ2-7, with 7 bases fitting TRBD2. The CDR3 runs 17 residues. The V gene end was trimmed by 3 bases and the J gene end by 1 base; junction bases not matched to a gene: 15. Germline lookup yields CDR1 DFQATT and CDR2 SNEGSKA (reference sequence). The CDR3 sequence is CSASSIEGRVNSYEQYF. Here the CDR3 DNA reads TGCAGTGCTAGTTCCATTGAGGGGAGGGTTAATTCCTACGAGCAGTACTTC.

The chain uses TRBV5-1 and TRBJ1-2; a possible D gene is TRBD1 (5 bases). V gave up 4 bases and J gave up 4 bases, with 17 bases separating them. In germline, CDR1 is SGHRS, CDR2 YFSETQ. This CDR3 comprises 15 residues. DNA for the CDR3: TGCGCCAGCAGCCTAACCGGAGGGGTTACCTATGGCTACACCTTC. Translated, it gives CASSLTGGVTYGYTF.

The sample holds many counts of this clone. The gene calls are TRBV20-1 and TRBJ2-1; D not resolved. Trimming removed 0 bases from V and 7 bases from J, with 4 bases in between. CDR3 length equals 11 residues. Germline values: CDR1 DFQATT, CDR2 SNEGSKA (reference sequence). The CDR3 sequence is CSARDSNEQFF. CDR3 DNA sequence: TGCAGTGCTAGAGATTCAAATGAGCAGTTCTTC.

This clone was observed a handful of times. This chain uses TRBV30 with TRBJ1-2; no clear D gene. Germline V gene sequence: CDR1 GTSNPN, CDR2 SVGIG (reference sequence). The CDR3 has 11 residues. With 2 bases removed from V and 4 bases from J, the gap between germline ends came to 5 bases. The DNA of the CDR3 is TGTGCCTGGAGTAGAGGCTATGGCTACACCTTC. This translates into CAWSRGYGYTF.

V usage is TRBV24-1 and J usage is TRBJ2-3; 9 bases are a match to TRBD2. V shed 5 bases, J shed 0 bases, and the junction held 11 bases outside the gene matches. The CDR3 sequence is 18 residues long. Germline V gene sequence: CDR1 KGHDR, CDR2 SFDVKD. CDR3 loop: CATSGARKSGGSTDTQYF. The CDR3 DNA reads as TGTGCCACCAGTGGGGCACGTAAAAGCGGGGGGAGCACAGATACGCAGTATTTT.

A remark on this clone: Other DNA variants within this sample encode the same CDR3. J is TRBJ2-3 and V is TRBV5-1; 13 positions match TRBD2. Trimming took 4 bases from V and 3 from J; bases not matched to a gene: 5. The CDR3 is 16 residues long. Germline CDR1 reads SGHRS; CDR2 reads YFSETQ. This chain's CDR3 is CASSPRTSGRTDTQYF. The CDR3 DNA is TGCGCCAGCAGCCCCAGGACTAGCGGGAGAACAGATACGCAGTATTTT.

The chain joins TRBV9 to TRBJ1-2; TRBD1 matches at 8 bases. Trimming removed 0 bases from V and 8 bases from J; junction bases left unmatched: 9. This CDR3 region has 15 residues. CDR1 is SGDLS and CDR2 is YYNGEE in the germline V gene. The CDR3 is CASSVDSGGSLGYTF. The DNA for the CDR3 is TGTGCCAGCAGCGTAGACTCAGGGGGCTCGTTAGGCTACACCTTC.

The chain employs TRBV19 and TRBJ2-1; the D gene is possibly TRBD1 (5 bases). This CDR3 is built from 14 residues. CDR1 and CDR2 from the germline V gene are LNHDA and SQIVND (reference sequence). V was clipped by 11 bases and J by 5 bases, with 19 bases between them. The CDR3 spells CAAAARQGDNEQFF. CDR3 bases: TGTGCCGCAGCCGCGAGGCAGGGCGACAATGAGCAGTTCTTC.

The genes are TRBV6-5 and TRBJ1-4, with D uncertain. The V and J ends lost 6 bases and 5 bases respectively, with 10 bases between them. Germline CDR1 reads MNHEY; CDR2 reads SVGAGI. The CDR3 has 13 amino acids. The DNA of the CDR3 is TGTGCCAGCAGACAGACGAAGAATGAAAAACTGTTTTTT. Its protein is CASRQTKNEKLFF.

This chain joins TRBV5-1 and TRBJ1-2; TRBD1 matches 8 bases. CDR1 and CDR2 (germline): SGHRS, YFSETQ. CDR3 length: 16 amino acids. The trim removed 0 bases at V and 5 bases at J, leaving 9 bases unmatched. The CDR3 region has the DNA TGCGCCAGCAGCTTGGCCCAGGGGGCATCAGGGTATGGCTACACCTTC. It is translated as CASSLAQGASGYGYTF.

The V and J genes are TRBV6-1 and TRBJ1-5; no firm D call. The germline gives CDR1 MNHNS, CDR2 SASEGT. The CDR3 runs to 14 residues. Deletions cut 2 bases from V and 1 base from J, with 6 bases between. The CDR3 loop is CASSELRSNQPQHF. The CDR3 DNA follows: TGTGCCAGCAGTGAACTCAGAAGCAATCAGCCCCAGCATTTT.